Listed here are 18 T cell receptor beta chains from one sample, sequenced in a study of regulatory T cells in long-lasting Graves disease. Time point defined: persistent/refractory GD, antithyroid drugs over 5 years with positive TRAb. Isolated PBMC RNA provided the starting material for the TCR library. Building of the TCR beta libraries involved iRepertoire HTBI primers and Arm-PCR of CDR3 regions. Using its own MiXCR run on the multiplex PCR reads, TCRdb lists one record per CDR3 protein. The sample records roughly 450,000 distinct CDR3 sequences, around 24% being singletons. Sequencing was performed on peripheral blood mononuclear cells (PBMCs), taken when the disease was refractory, from a patient treated with antithyroid drugs. Receptor source: a female donor with Graves disease.

In its sample, this clonotype was seen once. A clone one base away is much larger, so this may be a read error. The chain uses TRBV6-1 and TRBJ1-2; TRBD1 matches 7 bases. Germline loops: CDR1 MNHNS, CDR2 SASEGT. The CDR3 contains 16 residues. Germline trimming cut 5 bases from V and 4 bases from J; bases unmatched to any gene: 13. The CDR3 coding sequence is TGTGCCAGCAGTCGCGCGGGACAGCTCACCAGCTATGGCTACACCTTC. This codes for CASSRAGQLTSYGYTF.

This clonotype was counted at least ten times. CDR3 sequence reads: CASSEGAAATEAFF. The CDR3 nucleotides read TGTGCCAGCAGTGAGGGGGCAGCGGCCACTGAAGCTTTCTTT. This chain connects TRBV2 to TRBJ1-1; possible D gene TRBD1, 6 bases. There are 14 residues in the CDR3. Germline V gene data show CDR1 as SNHLY and CDR2 as FYNNEI. Trimming shortened V by 3 bases and J by 4 bases, and 12 bases separated the two germline ends.

The rearrangement uses TRBV3-1 and TRBJ2-7; 8 bases fit TRBD1. Germline V gives CDR1 LGHDT, CDR2 YNNKEL (reference sequence). V shed 4 bases, J shed 2 bases, and the junction held 4 bases outside the gene matches. This CDR3 has 14 amino acids. The CDR3 region is CASSRDRTTYEQYF. CDR3 nucleotides: TGTGCCAGCAGCCGGGACAGGACTACCTACGAGCAGTACTTC.

The rearrangement uses TRBV28 and TRBJ2-7; 7 bases fit TRBD2. V lost 2 bases to trimming and J lost 3 bases; unmatched junction nucleotides: 7. This CDR3 comprises 15 residues. CDR1 is MDHEN and CDR2 is SYDVKM in the germline V gene. CDR3 amino acids: CASSLASGTRYEQYF. The CDR3 bases are TGTGCCAGCAGTTTAGCTAGCGGAACACGCTACGAGCAGTACTTC.

This clonotype was recorded at least ten times. The chain has TRBV6-1 and TRBJ1-4; D might be TRBD1 (5 bases). V shed 7 bases and J shed 5 bases, with 29 bases lying between them. CDR3 length: 19 residues. Germline loops: CDR1 MNHNS, CDR2 SASEGT. The CDR3 sequence: CASTPRRGRARGGNEKLFF. The CDR3 DNA sequence: TGTGCCAGCACCCCCCGGAGGGGACGTGCCAGAGGAGGCAATGAAAAACTGTTTTTT.

Ten or more counts support this clonotype. This sequence joins TRBV6-1 and TRBJ1-5; D is unresolved. V lost 5 bases, J lost 2 bases, and 13 bases lay in between. Germline CDR1 reads MNHNS; CDR2 reads SASEGT. The CDR3 length is 15 residues. The CDR3 DNA follows: TGTGCCAGCAGTATAAGCAGCGTGGGCAATCAGCCCCAGCATTTT. Translation gives CASSISSVGNQPQHF.

Note on this clonotype: A read error may be the cause here, since a much bigger clone is one base away. This chain links TRBV7-2 with TRBJ2-5; D is undetermined. The germline gives CDR1 SGHTA, CDR2 FQGNSA. This CDR3 has 14 residues. The CDR3 bases are TGTGCCAGCAGCCCGGTGGCCAGCCAAGAGGCCCAGTACTTC. This translates into CASSPVASQEAQYF.

This clonotype was picked up many times. This chain uses TRBV2 with TRBJ1-1; D is uncertain. The length of the CDR3 is 14 residues. Trimming shortened V by 7 bases and J by 6 bases, and 18 bases separated the two germline ends. Germline loops: CDR1 SNHLY, CDR2 FYNNEI. DNA of the CDR3: TGTGCCAGCACCCCGGGTGCGACCGCCGCTGAAGCTTTCTTT. Translation gives CASTPGATAAEAFF.

The V call is TRBV12-3 or TRBV12-4, the J call TRBJ2-2, with D possibly matching TRBD2 (6 bases). Trimming shortened V by 7 bases and J by 4 bases, and 16 bases separated the two germline ends. The CDR3 sequence is 15 residues long. CDR3 in DNA: TGTGCCAGCACCCCTCGCGGGGTCGGCACCGGGGAGCTGTTTTTT. Translation gives CASTPRGVGTGELFF.

In this sample, this clonotype turned up many times. This CDR3 reads CASSLTQGAEAFF. The DNA of the CDR3 is TGTGCCAGCAGCTTGACGCAGGGGGCTGAAGCTTTCTTT. The genes are TRBV11-2 and TRBJ1-1; 7 nucleotides align to TRBD1. CDR1 and CDR2 (germline): SGHAT, FQNNGV. After removal of 3 bases from V and 6 bases from J, the junction contained 4 bases not matched to a gene. CDR3 size: 13 residues.

This clonotype was seen repeatedly, ten times or more. The CDR3 loop reads CSARVDGNSPLHF. The CDR3 nucleotides are TGCAGTGCTAGGGTGGATGGGAATTCACCCCTCCACTTT. The chain employs TRBV20-1 and TRBJ1-6; D unresolved. The CDR3 totals 13 residues. V lost 3 bases to trimming and J lost 7 bases, with 10 bases between them. Germline V CDR1 and CDR2: DFQATT, SNEGSKA (reference sequence).

This clonotype was counted a few times. The rearrangement links TRBV5-6 to TRBJ1-1; D gene uncertain. The CDR3 has 13 amino acids. V lost 6 bases and J lost 4, with 13 bases in between. CDR1 SGHDT and CDR2 YYEEEE come from the germline V gene. CDR3 sequence (DNA): TGTGCCAGCACCTCGTTCGGGAGCACTGAAGCTTTCTTT. Translating gives CASTSFGSTEAFF.

Ten or more counts support this clonotype. This chain uses TRBV7-9 with TRBJ2-5; D remains ambiguous. This CDR3 is 13 amino acids long. V was shortened by 1 base and J by 3 bases, with 6 bases between the two germline ends. Germline V gene sequence: CDR1 SEHNR, CDR2 FQNEAQ (reference sequence). CDR3: CASSLEGKETQYF. CDR3 bases: TGTGCCAGCAGCTTAGAGGGAAAAGAGACCCAGTACTTC.

The chain employs TRBV7-2 and TRBJ1-6; 9 positions match TRBD1. Germline loops: CDR1 SGHTA, CDR2 FQGNSA. The CDR3 sequence is 14 residues long. After removal of 1 base from V and 9 bases from J, the junction contained 1 base not matched to a gene. CDR3 DNA sequence: TGTGCCAGCAGCTTAGGGGGACAGGGTTCACCCCTCCACTTT. This gives the protein CASSLGGQGSPLHF.

This sequence joins TRBV7-9 and TRBJ2-6; TRBD1 agrees at 9 bases. Germline V gene data show CDR1 as SEHNR and CDR2 as FQNEAQ (reference sequence). This CDR3 spans 20 amino acids. J was trimmed by 0 bases and V by 4 bases; bases with no gene match: 13. The DNA for the CDR3 is TGTGCCAGCAGCTCTAGTTTTCCCACAGGGGGCTACTCTGGGGCCAACGTCCTGACTTTC. Translated, it gives CASSSSFPTGGYSGANVLTF.

Comment on this clonotype: This could be a read error, since a much larger clone is one nucleotide away. The J gene is TRBJ2-5, the V gene TRBV7-9, with a possible D match to TRBD1 (5 bases). The germline V gene has CDR1 SEHNR and CDR2 FQNEAQ (reference sequence). The CDR3 totals 12 residues. V was pared by 6 bases and J by 4 bases, with 9 bases between. For the CDR3, the DNA is TGTGCCAGCAGAGGGGATGGAGAGACCCAGTACTTC. This sequence encodes CASRGDGETQYF.

There are a few counts of this clonotype. V is TRBV12-3 or TRBV12-4 and J is TRBJ2-5; D possibly uses TRBD1 or TRBD2 (5 bases each). V lost 7 bases and J lost 5, with 14 bases in between. CDR3 length: 13 amino acids. The CDR3, as DNA: TGTGCCAGCACCCGGGGTAGGGGTGAGACCCAGTACTTC. As protein: CASTRGRGETQYF.

This clonotype was counted ten times or more. This chain joins TRBV2 and TRBJ2-2, with 8 bases that match TRBD1. The germline V gene has CDR1 SNHLY and CDR2 FYNNEI. Trimming took 6 bases from V and 1 from J; bases not matched to a gene: 1. CDR3 length: 14 amino acids. The CDR3 DNA follows: TGTGCCAGCAGAGGGACAGGGAACACCGGGGAGCTGTTTTTT. Its translation: CASRGTGNTGELFF.